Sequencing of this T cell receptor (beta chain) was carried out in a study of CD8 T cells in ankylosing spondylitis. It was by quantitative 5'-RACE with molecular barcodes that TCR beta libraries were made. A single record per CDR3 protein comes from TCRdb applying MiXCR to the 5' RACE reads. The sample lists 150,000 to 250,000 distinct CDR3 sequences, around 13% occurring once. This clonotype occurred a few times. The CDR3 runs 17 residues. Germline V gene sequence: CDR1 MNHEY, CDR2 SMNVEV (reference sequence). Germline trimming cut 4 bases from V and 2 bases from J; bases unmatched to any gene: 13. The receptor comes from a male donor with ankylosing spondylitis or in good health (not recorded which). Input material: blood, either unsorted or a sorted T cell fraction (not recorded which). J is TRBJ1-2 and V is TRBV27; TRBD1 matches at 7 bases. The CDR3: CASSSKNYRGPNYGYTF. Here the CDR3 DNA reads TGTGCCAGCAGTTCAAAGAATTACAGGGGACCGAACTATGGCTACACCTTC.